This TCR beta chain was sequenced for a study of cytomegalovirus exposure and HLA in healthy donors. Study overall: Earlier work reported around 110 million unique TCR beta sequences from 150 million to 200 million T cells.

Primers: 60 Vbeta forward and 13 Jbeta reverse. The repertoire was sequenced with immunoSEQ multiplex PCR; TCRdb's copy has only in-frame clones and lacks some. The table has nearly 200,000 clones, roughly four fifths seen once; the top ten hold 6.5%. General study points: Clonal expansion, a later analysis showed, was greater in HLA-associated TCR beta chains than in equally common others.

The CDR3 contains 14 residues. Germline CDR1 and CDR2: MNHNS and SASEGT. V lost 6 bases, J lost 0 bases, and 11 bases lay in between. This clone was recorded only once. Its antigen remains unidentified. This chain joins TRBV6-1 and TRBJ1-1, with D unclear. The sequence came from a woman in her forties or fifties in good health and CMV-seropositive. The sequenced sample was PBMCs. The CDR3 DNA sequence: TGTGCCAGCAGACTCGACAATCTGAACACTGAAGCTTTCTTT. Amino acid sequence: CASRLDNLNTEAFF.